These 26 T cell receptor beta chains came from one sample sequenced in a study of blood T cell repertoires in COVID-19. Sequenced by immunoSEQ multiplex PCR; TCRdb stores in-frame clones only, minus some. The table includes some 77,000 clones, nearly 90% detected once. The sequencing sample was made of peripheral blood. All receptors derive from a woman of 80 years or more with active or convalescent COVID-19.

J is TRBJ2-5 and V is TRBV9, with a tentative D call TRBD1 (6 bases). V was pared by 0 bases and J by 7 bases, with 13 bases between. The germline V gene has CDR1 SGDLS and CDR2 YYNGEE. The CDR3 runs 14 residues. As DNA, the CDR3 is TGTGCCAGCAGCGTAGAAACAGGGTGGGCGACCCAGTACTTC. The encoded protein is CASSVETGWATQYF.

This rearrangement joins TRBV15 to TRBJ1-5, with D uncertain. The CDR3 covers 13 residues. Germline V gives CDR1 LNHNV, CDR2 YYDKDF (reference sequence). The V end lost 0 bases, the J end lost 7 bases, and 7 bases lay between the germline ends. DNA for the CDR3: TGTGCCACCAGCAGAGAAGACAACCAGCCCCAGCATTTT. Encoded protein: CATSREDNQPQHF.

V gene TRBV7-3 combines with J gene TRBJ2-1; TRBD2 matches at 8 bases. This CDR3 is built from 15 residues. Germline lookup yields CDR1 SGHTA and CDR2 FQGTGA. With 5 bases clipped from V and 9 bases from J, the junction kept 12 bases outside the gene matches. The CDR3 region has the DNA TGTGCCAGCAGCCCTACGACTCGGGGGGGCGGTGAGCAGTTCTTC. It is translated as CASSPTTRGGGEQFF.

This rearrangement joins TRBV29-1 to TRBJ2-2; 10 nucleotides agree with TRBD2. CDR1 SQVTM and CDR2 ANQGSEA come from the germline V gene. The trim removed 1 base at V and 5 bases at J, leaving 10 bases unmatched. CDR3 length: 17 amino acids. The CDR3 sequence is CSVEVEGRLAGTGELFF. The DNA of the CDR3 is TGCAGCGTTGAAGTCGAGGGACGACTAGCGGGTACCGGGGAGCTGTTTTTT.

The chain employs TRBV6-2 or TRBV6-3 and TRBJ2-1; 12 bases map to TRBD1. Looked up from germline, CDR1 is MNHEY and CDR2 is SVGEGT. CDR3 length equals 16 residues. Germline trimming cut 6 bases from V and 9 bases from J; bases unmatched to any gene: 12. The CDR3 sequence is CASSRTRDRGLREQFF. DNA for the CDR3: TGTGCCAGCAGCCGAACGAGGGACAGGGGGCTCCGTGAGCAGTTCTTC.

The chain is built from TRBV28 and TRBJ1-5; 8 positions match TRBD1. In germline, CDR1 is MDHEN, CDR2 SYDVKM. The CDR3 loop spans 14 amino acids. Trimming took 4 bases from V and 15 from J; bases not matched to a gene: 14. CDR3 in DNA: TGTGCCAGCAGTTCAGGGGGCAATCCCTCCCATGGGCATTTT. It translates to CASSSGGNPSHGHF.

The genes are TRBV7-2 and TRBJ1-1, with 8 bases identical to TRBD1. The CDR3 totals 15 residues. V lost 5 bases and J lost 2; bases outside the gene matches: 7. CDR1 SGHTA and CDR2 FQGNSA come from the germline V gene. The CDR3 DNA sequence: TGTGCCAGCAGCCGGAACAGGGGGAGCAACACTGAAGCTTTCTTT. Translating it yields CASSRNRGSNTEAFF.

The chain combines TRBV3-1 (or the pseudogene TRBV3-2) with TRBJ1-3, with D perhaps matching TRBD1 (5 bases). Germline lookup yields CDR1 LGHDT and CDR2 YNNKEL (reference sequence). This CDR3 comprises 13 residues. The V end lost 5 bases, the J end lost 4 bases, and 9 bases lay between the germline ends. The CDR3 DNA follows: TGTGCCAGCAGCTTCCGACAGGGAAACACCATATATTTT. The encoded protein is CASSFRQGNTIYF.

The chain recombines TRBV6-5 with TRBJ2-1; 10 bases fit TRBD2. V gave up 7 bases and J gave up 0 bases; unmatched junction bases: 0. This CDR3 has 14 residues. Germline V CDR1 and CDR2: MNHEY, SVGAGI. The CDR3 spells CASTSGSSYNEQFF. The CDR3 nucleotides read TGTGCCAGCACTAGCGGGAGCTCCTACAATGAGCAGTTCTTC.

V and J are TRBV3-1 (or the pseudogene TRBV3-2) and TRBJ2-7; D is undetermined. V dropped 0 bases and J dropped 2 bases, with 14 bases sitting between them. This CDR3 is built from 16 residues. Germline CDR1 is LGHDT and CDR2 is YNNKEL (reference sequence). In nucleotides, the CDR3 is TGTGCCAGCAGCCAAGAATCACCGGTGCTTCCCTACGAGCAGTACTTC. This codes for CASSQESPVLPYEQYF.

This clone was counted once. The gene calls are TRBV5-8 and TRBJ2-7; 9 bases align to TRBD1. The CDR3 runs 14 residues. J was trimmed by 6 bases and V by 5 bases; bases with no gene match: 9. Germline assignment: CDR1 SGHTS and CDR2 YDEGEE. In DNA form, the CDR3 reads TGTGCCAGCAGATCCGGGACAGGGACGGGCGAGCAGTACTTC. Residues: CASRSGTGTGEQYF.

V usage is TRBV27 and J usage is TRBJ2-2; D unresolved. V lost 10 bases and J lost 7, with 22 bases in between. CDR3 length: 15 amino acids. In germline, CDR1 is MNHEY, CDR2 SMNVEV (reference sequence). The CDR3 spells CATANSMSGYGELFF. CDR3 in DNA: TGTGCCACCGCGAATTCCATGTCGGGTTACGGGGAGCTGTTTTTT.

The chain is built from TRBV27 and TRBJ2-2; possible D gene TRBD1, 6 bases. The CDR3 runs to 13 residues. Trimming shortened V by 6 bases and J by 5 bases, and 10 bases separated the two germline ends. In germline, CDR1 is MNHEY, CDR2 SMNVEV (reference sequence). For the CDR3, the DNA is TGTGCCAGCAGCCCCAGGGGAACCGGGGAGCTGTTTTTT. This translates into CASSPRGTGELFF.

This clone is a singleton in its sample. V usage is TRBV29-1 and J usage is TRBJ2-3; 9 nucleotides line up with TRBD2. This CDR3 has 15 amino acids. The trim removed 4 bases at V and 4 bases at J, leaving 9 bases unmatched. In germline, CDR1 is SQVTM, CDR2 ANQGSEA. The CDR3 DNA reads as TGCAGCGTTGTTTCGGCGGGAGGGCCCGCAGATACGCAGTATTTT. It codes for CSVVSAGGPADTQYF.

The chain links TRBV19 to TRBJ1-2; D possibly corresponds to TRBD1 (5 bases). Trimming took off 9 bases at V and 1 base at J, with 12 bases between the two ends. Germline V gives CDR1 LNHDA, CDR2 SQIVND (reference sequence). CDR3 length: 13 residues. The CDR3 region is CASRRQRNYGYTF. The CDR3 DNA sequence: TGTGCCAGCCGCCGACAGCGTAACTATGGCTACACCTTC.

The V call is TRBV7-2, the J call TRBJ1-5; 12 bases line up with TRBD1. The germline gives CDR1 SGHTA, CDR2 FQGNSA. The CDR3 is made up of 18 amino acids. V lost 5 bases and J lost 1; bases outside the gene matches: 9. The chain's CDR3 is CASSRPGQGASSNQPQHF. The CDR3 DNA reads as TGTGCCAGCAGCCGTCCGGGACAGGGGGCATCGAGCAATCAGCCCCAGCATTTT.

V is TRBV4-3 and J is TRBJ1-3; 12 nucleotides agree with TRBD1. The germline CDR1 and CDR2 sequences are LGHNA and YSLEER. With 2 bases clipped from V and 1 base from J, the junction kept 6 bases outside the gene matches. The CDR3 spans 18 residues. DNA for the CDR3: TGCGCCAGCAGCCAACTGGGACAGGGGGCTCTTTCTGGAAACACCATATATTTT. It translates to CASSQLGQGALSGNTIYF.

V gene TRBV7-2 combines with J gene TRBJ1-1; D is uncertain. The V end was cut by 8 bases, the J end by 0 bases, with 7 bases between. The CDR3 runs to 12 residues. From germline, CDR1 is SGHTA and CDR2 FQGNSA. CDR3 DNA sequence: TGTGCCAGCGCGGGGATGAACACTGAAGCTTTCTTT. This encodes CASAGMNTEAFF. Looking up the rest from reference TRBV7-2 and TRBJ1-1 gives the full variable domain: GAGVSQSPSNKVTEKGKDVELRCDPISGHTALYWYRQSLGQGLEFLIYFQGNSAPDKSGLPSDRFSAERTGGSVSTLTIQRTQQEDSAVYLCASAGMNTEAFFGQGTRLTVV.

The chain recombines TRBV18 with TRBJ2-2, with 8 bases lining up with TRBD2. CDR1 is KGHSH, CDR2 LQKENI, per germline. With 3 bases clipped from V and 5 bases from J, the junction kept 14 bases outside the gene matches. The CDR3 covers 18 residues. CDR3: CASSPLLPASGSTGELFF. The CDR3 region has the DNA TGTGCCAGCTCACCTCTGTTACCGGCCAGCGGGAGTACCGGGGAGCTGTTTTTT.

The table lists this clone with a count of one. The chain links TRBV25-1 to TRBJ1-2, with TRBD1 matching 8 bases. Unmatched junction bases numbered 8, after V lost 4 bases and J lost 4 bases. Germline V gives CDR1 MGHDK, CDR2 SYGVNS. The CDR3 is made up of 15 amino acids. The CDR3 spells CASSGAGQATYGYTF. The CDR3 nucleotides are TGTGCCAGCAGTGGGGCGGGACAGGCAACCTATGGCTACACCTTC.

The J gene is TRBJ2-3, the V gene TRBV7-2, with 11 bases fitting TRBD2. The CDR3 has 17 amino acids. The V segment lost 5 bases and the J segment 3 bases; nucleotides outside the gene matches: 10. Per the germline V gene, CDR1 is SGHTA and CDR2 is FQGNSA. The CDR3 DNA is TGTGCCAGCAGCCGCGACCTAGCGGGAGGTGCGACAGATACGCAGTATTTT. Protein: CASSRDLAGGATDTQYF.

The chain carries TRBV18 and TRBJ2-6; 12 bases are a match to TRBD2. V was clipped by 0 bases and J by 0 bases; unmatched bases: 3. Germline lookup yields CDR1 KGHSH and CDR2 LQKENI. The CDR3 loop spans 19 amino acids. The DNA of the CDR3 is TGTGCCAGCTCACCACCGGGACTAGCGGGCCCCTCTGGGGCCAACGTCCTGACTTTC. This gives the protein CASSPPGLAGPSGANVLTF.

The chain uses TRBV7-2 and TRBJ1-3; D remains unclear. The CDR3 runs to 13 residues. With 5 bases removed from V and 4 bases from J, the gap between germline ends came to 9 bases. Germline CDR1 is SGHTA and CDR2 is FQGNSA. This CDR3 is CASSTSRGNTIYF. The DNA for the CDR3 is TGTGCCAGCAGCACCAGCAGGGGAAACACCATATATTTT.

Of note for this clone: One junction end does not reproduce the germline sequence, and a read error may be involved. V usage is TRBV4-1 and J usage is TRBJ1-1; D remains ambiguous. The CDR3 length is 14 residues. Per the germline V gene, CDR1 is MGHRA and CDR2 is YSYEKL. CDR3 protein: CASRQERFGAEAFF. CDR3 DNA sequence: TGCGCCAGCAGACAAGAAAGGTTCGGGGCTGAAGCTTTCTTT.

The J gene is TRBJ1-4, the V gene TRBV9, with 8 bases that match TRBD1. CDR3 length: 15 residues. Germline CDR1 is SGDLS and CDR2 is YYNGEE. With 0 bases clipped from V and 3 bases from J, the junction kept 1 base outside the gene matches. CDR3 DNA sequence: TGTGCCAGCAGCGTAGAGGGACAGGCTAATGAAAAACTGTTTTTT. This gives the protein CASSVEGQANEKLFF.

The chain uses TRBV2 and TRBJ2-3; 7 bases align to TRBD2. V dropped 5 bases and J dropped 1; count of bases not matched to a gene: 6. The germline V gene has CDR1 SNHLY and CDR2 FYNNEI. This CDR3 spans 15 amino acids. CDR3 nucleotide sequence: TGTGCCAGCAGTCTAGCGGCCAGGGGCACAGATACGCAGTATTTT. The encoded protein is CASSLAARGTDTQYF.